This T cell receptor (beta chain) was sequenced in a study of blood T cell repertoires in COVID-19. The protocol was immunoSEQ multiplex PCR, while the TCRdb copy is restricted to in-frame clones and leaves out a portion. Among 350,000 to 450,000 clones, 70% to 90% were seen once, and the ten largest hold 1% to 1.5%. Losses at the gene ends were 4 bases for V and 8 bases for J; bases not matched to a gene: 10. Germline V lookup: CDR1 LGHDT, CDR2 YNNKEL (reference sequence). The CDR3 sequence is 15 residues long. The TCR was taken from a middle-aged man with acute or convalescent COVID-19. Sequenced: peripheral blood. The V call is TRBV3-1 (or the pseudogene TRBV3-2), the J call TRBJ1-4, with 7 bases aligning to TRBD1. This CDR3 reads CASSRPWDSREKLFF. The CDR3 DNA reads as TGTGCCAGCAGCCGACCGTGGGACAGCAGGGAAAAACTGTTTTTT.